The text below deals with one TCR beta chain. This sample is drawn from a study of OX40 agonist ivuxolimab in advanced cancers. Study-wide background: Ivuxolimab, an agonist antibody against OX40 (CD134), was given to patients. Dose-escalation patients were diagnosed with hepatocellular carcinoma, melanoma, renal cell cancer or head and neck cancer.

The CDR3 is 16 amino acids. Germline CDR1 and CDR2: SNHLY and FYNNEI. V gave up 1 base and J gave up 0 bases, with 12 bases separating them. Repertoires were generated with immunoSEQ multiplex PCR, while TCRdb's copy carries only in-frame clones and drops some. The sample yields around 100,000 clones, about 89% seen once. Sequences were derived from CD4+ or CD8+ T cells sorted from blood, sampled in a trial of the OX40 agonist ivuxolimab. This chain connects TRBV2 to TRBJ1-1; no clear D. The sequence came from an adult with an advanced solid tumor such as melanoma, head and neck, liver or kidney cancer. CDR3 sequence (DNA): TGTGCCAGCAGTGAAGGCCAGGTCTGGCTGAACACTGAAGCTTTCTTT. Its protein is CASSEGQVWLNTEAFF.